This TCR beta chain was recovered during a study of T cell responses to AZD1222 COVID-19 vaccine. Of note for this clone: What it binds is not known.

Assay used: immunoSEQ multiplex PCR; TCRdb lists only in-frame clones, some missing. Of roughly 26,000 clones listed, 88% are singletons. Whole-study findings and limits: Repertoires were obtained solely post-peak T cell response. Unmutated variant regions are reportedly targeted by nearly half of spike-specific TCRs.

Pooled together were second doses at about 4 or about 12 weeks. The CDR3 runs to 15 residues. Germline V lookup: CDR1 LNHDA, CDR2 SQIVND (reference sequence). V lost 3 bases and J lost 0, with 9 bases in between. V usage is TRBV19 and J usage is TRBJ1-3, with D uncertain. The source is an adult who received the AZD1222 COVID-19 vaccine. The sequenced sample was peripheral blood, obtained 28 days after the second AZD1222 dose. CDR3 nucleotides: TGTGCCAGTAGTATTCGGAGAACCTCTGGAAACACCATATATTTT. This gives the protein CASSIRRTSGNTIYF.